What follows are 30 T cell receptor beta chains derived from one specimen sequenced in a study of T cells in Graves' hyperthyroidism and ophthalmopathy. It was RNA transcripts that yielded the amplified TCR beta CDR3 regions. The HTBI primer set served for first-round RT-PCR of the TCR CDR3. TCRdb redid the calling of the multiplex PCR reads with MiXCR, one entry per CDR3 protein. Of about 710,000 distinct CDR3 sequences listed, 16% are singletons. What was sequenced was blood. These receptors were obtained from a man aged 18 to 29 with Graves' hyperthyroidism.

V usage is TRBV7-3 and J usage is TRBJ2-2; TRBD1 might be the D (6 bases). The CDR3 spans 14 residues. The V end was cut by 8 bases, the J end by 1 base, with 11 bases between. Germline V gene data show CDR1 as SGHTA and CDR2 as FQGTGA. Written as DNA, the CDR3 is TGTGCCAGCTCGTGGGGGCAGAACACCGGGGAGCTGTTTTTT. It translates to CASSWGQNTGELFF.

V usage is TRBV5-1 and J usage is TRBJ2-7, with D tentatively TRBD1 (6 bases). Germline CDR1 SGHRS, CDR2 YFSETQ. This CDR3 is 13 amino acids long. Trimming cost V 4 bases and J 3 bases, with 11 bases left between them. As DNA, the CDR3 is TGCGCCAGCAGCCCCTCACAGGGCTACGAGCAGTACTTC. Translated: CASSPSQGYEQYF.

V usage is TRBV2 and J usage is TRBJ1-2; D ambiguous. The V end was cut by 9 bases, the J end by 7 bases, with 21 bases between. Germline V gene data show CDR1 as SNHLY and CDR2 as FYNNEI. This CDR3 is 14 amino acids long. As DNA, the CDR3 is TGTGCCAGAAGCTTCGCTCCTGCGGACTTTGGCTACACCTTC. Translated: CARSFAPADFGYTF.

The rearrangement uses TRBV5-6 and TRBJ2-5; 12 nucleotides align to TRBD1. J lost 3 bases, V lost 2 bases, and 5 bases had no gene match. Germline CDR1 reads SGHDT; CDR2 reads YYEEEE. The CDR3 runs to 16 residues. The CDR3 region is CASSFPGTGGEETQYF. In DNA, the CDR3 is TGTGCCAGCAGCTTTCCCGGGACAGGGGGCGAAGAGACCCAGTACTTC. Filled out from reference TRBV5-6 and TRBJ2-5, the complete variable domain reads DAGVTQSPTHLIKTRGQQVTLRCSPKSGHDTVSWYQQALGQGPQFIFQYYEEEERQRGNFPDRFSGHQFPNYSSELNVNALLLGDSALYLCASSFPGTGGEETQYFGPGTRLLVL.

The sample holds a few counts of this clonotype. The CDR3: CASSPMADLYNEQFF. CDR3 nucleotides: TGTGCCAGCAGCCCCATGGCAGACCTCTACAATGAGCAGTTCTTC. V is TRBV7-2 and J is TRBJ2-1; D is ambiguous. With 5 bases removed from V and 3 bases from J, the gap between germline ends came to 14 bases. This CDR3 contains 15 residues. The germline V gene encodes CDR1 SGHTA and CDR2 FQGNSA.

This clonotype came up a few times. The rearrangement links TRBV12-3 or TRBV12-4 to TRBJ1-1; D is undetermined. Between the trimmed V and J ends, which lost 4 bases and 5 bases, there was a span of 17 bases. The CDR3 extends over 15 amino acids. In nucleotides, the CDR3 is TGTGCCAGCAGTTGGGCAGGTAAAGTAAGGACTGAAGCTTTCTTT. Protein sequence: CASSWAGKVRTEAFF.

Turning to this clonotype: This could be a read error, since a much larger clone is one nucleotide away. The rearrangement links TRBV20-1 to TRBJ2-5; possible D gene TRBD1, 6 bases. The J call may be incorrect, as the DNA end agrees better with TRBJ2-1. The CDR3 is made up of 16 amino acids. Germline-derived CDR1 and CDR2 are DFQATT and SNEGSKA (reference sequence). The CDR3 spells CSAWDTRHLSQETQFF. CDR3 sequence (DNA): TGCAGTGCTTGGGACACCCGACACCTAAGCCAAGAGACCCAGTTCTTC.

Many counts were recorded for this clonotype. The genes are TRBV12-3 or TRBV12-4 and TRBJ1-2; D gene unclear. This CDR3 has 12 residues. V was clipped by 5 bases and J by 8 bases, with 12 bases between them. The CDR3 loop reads CASSVSLGGYTF. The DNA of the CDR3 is TGTGCCAGCAGTGTTTCACTCGGAGGCTACACCTTC.

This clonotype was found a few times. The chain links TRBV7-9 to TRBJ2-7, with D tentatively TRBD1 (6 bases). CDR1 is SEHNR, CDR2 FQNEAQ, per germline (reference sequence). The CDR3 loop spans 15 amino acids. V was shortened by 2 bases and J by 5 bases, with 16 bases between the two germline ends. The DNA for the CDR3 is TGTGCCAGCAGCTTAACGACAGGCCCGCAACACGAGCAGTACTTC. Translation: CASSLTTGPQHEQYF.

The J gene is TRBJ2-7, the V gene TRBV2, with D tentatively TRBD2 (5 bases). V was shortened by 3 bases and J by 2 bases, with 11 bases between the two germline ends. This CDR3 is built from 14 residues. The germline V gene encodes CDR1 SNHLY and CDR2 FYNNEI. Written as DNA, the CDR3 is TGTGCCAGCAGTGAGCAGGAGCGGACCTACGAGCAGTACTTC. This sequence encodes CASSEQERTYEQYF.

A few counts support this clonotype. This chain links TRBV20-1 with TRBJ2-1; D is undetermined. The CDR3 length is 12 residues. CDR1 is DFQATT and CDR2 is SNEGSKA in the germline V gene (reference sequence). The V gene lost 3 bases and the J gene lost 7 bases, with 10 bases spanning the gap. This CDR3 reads CSASSVSNEQFF. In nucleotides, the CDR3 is TGCAGTGCTAGCTCGGTCTCGAATGAGCAGTTCTTC.

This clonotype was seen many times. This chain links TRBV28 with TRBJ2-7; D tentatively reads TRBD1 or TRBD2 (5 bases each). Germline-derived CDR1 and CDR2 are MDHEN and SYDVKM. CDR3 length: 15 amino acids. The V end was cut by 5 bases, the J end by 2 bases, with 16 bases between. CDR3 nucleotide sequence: TGTGCCAGCAGTCACCGGGACCCAGACACCTACGAGCAGTACTTC. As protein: CASSHRDPDTYEQYF.

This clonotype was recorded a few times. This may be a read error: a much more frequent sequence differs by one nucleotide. The CDR3 reads CAWAHRAGHPNTEAFF. The CDR3 DNA reads TGTGCCTGGGCCCACCGCGCAGGACACCCGAACACTGAAGCTTTCTTT. The chain carries TRBV30 and TRBJ1-1; possibly TRBD1 for D (5 bases). This CDR3 is built from 16 residues. The germline CDR1 and CDR2 sequences are GTSNPN and SVGIG (reference sequence). Trimming removed 5 bases at V and 1 base at J, with 20 bases between.

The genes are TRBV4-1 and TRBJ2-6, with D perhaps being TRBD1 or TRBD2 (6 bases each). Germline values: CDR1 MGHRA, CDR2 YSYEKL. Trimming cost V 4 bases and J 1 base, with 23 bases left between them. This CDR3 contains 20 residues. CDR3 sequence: CASSPGGQARKSSGANVLTF. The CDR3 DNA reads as TGCGCCAGCAGCCCTGGGGGGCAGGCTAGAAAATCGTCTGGGGCCAACGTCCTGACTTTC.

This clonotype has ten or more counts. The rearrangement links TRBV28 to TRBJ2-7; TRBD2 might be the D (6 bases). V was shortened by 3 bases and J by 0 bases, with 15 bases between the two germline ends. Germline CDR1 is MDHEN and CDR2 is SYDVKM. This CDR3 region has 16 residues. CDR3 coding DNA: TGTGCCAGCAGTTTCTTGGCCGCGGGGAGCTCCTACGAGCAGTACTTC. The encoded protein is CASSFLAAGSSYEQYF.

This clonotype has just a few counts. The CDR3 DNA reads TGTGCCAGCAGTTTAGCCCTTCCGGGGTCCAATGAGCAGTTCTTC. Its protein is CASSLALPGSNEQFF. The chain carries TRBV12-3 or TRBV12-4 and TRBJ2-1, with a tentative D call TRBD2 (5 bases). This CDR3 comprises 15 residues. V gave up 0 bases and J gave up 6 bases, with 12 bases separating them.

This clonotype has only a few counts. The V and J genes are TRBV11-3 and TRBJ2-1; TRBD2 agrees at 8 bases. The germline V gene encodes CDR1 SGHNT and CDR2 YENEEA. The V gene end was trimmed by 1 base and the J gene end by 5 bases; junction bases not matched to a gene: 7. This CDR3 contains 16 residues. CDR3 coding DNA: TGTGCCAGCAGCTTAGGCACTAGCGGCAGACACAATGAGCAGTTCTTC. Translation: CASSLGTSGRHNEQFF.

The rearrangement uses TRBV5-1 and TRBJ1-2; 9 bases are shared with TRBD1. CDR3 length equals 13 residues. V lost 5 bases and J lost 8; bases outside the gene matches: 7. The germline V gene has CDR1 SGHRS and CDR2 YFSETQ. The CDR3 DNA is TGCGCCAGCAGACCATCCGGGACAGGGGGCTACACCTTC. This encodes CASRPSGTGGYTF.

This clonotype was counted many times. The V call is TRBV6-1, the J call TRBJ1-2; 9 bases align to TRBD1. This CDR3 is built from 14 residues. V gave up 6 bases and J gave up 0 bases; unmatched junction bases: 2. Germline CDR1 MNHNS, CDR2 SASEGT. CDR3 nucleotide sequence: TGTGCCAGCAGACGACAGGGGGCTAACTATGGCTACACCTTC. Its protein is CASRRQGANYGYTF.

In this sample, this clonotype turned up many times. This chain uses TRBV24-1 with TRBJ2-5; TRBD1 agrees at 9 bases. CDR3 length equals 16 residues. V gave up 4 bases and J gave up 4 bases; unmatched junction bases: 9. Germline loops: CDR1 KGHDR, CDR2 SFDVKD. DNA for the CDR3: TGTGCCACCAGTGACACCGGACAGGGGAGGGGAGAGACCCAGTACTTC. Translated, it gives CATSDTGQGRGETQYF.

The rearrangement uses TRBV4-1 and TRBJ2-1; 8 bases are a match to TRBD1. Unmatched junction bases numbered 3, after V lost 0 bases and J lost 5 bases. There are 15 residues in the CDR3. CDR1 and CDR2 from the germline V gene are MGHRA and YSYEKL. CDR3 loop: CASSQDGQGNNEQFF. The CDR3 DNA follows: TGCGCCAGCAGCCAAGATGGACAGGGTAACAATGAGCAGTTCTTC.

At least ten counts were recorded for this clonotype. The CDR3 reads CSASRAGSDSYEQYF. In DNA form, the CDR3 reads TGCAGTGCTAGCCGAGCGGGCAGCGACTCCTACGAGCAGTACTTC. This chain links TRBV20-1 with TRBJ2-7; D is possibly TRBD2 (6 bases). From germline, CDR1 is DFQATT and CDR2 SNEGSKA (reference sequence). This CDR3 has 15 residues. Trimming cost V 3 bases and J 0 bases, with 15 bases left between them.

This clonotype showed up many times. As DNA, the CDR3 is TGTGCCAGCAGCCCACTTTCCAGCACAGATACGCAGTATTTT. Protein sequence: CASSPLSSTDTQYF. The chain has TRBV28 and TRBJ2-3; no definite D call. The CDR3 consists of 14 residues. Trimming stripped 6 bases from V and 0 bases from J, with 10 bases between. CDR1 MDHEN and CDR2 SYDVKM come from the germline V gene. Full variable domain (missing parts from reference TRBV28 and TRBJ2-3): DVKVTQSSRYLVKRTGEKVFLECVQDMDHENMFWYRQDPGLGLRLIYFSYDVKMKEKGDIPEGYSVSREKKERFSLILESASTNQTSMYLCASSPLSSTDTQYFGPGTRLTVL.

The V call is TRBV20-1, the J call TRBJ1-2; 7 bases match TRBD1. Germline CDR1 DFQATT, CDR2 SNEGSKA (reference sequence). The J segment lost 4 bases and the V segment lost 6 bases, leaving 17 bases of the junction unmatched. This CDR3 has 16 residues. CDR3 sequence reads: CSAPRQGPTFIYGYTF. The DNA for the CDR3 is TGCAGTGCCCCACGACAGGGTCCTACCTTTATCTATGGCTACACCTTC.

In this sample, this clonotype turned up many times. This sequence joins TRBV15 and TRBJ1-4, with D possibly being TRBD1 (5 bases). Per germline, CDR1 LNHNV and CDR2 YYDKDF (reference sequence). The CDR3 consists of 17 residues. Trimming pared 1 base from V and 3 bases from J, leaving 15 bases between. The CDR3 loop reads CATSRAPRAGANEKLFF. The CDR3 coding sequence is TGTGCCACCAGCAGAGCTCCCAGGGCGGGGGCTAATGAAAAACTGTTTTTT. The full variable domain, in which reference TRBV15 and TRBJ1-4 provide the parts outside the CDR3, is DAMVIQNPRYQVTQFGKPVTLSCSQTLNHNVMYWYQQKSSQAPKLLFHYYDKDFNNEADTPDNFQSRRPNTSFCFLDIRSPGLGDTAMYLCATSRAPRAGANEKLFFGSGTQLSVL.

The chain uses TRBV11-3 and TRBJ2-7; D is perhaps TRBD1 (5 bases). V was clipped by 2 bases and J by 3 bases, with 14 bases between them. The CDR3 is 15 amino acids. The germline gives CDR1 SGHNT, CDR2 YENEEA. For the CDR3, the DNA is TGTGCCAGCAGCTTAAGTGTGGGGCAGATCTACGAGCAGTACTTC. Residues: CASSLSVGQIYEQYF. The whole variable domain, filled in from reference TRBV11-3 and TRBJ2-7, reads EAGVVQSPRYKIIEKKQPVAFWCNPISGHNTLYWYLQNLGQGPELLIRYENEEAVDDSQLPKDRFSAERLKGVDSTLKIQPAELGDSAVYLCASSLSVGQIYEQYFGPGTRLTVT.

CDR3 nucleotides: TGTGCCAGCAGCCCCAACCCGGGACAGGGTTACGAGCAGTACTTC. Its translation is CASSPNPGQGYEQYF. This rearrangement joins TRBV11-2 to TRBJ2-7, with 9 bases lining up with TRBD1. The CDR3 contains 15 residues. Germline V gives CDR1 SGHAT, CDR2 FQNNGV. After removal of 5 bases from V and 4 bases from J, the junction contained 9 bases not matched to a gene.

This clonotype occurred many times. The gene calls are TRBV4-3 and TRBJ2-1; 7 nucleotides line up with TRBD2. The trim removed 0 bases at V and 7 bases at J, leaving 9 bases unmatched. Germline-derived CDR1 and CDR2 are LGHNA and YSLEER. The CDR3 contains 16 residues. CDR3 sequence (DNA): TGCGCCAGCAGCCAAGAGGCTAGCGGAACTACTAATGAGCAGTTCTTC. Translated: CASSQEASGTTNEQFF.

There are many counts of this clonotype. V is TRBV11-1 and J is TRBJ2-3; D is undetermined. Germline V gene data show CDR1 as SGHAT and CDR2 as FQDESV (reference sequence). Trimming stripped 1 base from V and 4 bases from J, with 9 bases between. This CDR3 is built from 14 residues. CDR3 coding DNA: TGTGCCAGCAGCTTAGAGGGCGGTTCAGATACGCAGTATTTT. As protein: CASSLEGGSDTQYF. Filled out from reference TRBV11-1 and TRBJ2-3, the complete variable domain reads EAEVAQSPRYKITEKSQAVAFWCDPISGHATLYWYRQILGQGPELLVQFQDESVVDDSQLPKDRFSAERLKGVDSTLKIQPAELGDSAMYLCASSLEGGSDTQYFGPGTRLTVL.

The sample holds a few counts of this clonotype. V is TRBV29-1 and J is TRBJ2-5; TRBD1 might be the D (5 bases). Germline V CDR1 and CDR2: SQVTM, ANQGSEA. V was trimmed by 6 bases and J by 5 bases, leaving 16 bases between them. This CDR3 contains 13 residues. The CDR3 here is CSVAPQGTETQYF. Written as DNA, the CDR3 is TGCAGCGTCGCACCGCAGGGTACTGAGACCCAGTACTTC.